Presented here are 13 T cell receptor beta chains from one specimen sequenced in a study of beta chain features in type 1 diabetes. As every portion of the isolated RNA was reverse transcribed, the sequencing read expressed TCRB transcripts. Sequencing was performed with immunoSEQ multiplex PCR; in TCRdb, only in-frame clones are kept and a portion is missing. The data hold fewer than 900,000 clones, with roughly a sixth observed a single time. What was sequenced was naive CD4+ T cells from blood. Source of these receptors: a woman between 18 and 30 years old in good health.

This clone was seen more than once but under ten times. The rearrangement uses TRBV7-9 and TRBJ1-2, with D maybe TRBD1 (5 bases). V was shortened by 1 base and J by 0 bases, with 15 bases between the two germline ends. Germline V gives CDR1 SEHNR, CDR2 FQNEAQ (reference sequence). This CDR3 contains 17 residues. CDR3 sequence reads: CASSLVTGYQANYGYTF. CDR3 coding DNA: TGTGCCAGCAGCTTAGTTACAGGATATCAAGCTAACTATGGCTACACCTTC.

This clone was picked up a small number of times. The CDR3 reads CATLGPMYEQYF. The CDR3 coding sequence is TGTGCCACTCTGGGCCCGATGTACGAGCAGTACTTC. V is TRBV27 and J is TRBJ2-7; no clear D gene. The CDR3 contains 12 residues. CDR1 and CDR2 (germline): MNHEY, SMNVEV (reference sequence). Trimming left V 10 bases short and J 4 bases short, with 14 bases between.

This clone turned up a few times. The V gene is TRBV6-6, the J gene TRBJ1-5; 8 nucleotides agree with TRBD1. The germline gives CDR1 MNHNY, CDR2 SVGAGI (reference sequence). This CDR3 spans 15 amino acids. Trimming cost V 2 bases and J 1 base; bases outside gene matches: 1. In DNA form, the CDR3 reads TGTGCCAGCAGTTACAGGACAGGGAGCAATCAGCCCCAGCATTTT. Protein: CASSYRTGSNQPQHF.

In this sample, this clone turned up a few times. The J gene is TRBJ2-7, the V gene TRBV25-1; 9 positions match TRBD2. Germline CDR1 reads MGHDK; CDR2 reads SYGVNS. V lost 7 bases and J lost 2; bases outside the gene matches: 3. CDR3 size: 13 residues. The CDR3 protein is CASMVAGAYEQYF. CDR3 DNA sequence: TGTGCCAGCATGGTAGCGGGGGCCTACGAGCAGTACTTC.

There are many counts of this clone. Other DNA sequences within the sample encode an identical CDR3. The genes are TRBV18 and TRBJ2-5; D is undetermined. CDR1 is KGHSH and CDR2 is LQKENI in the germline V gene. The CDR3 runs to 13 residues. Trimming removed 2 bases from V and 0 bases from J, with 4 bases in between. CDR3 protein: CASSPGDQETQYF. CDR3 nucleotides: TGTGCCAGCTCACCAGGGGACCAAGAGACCCAGTACTTC.

The chain links TRBV7-3 to TRBJ2-1, with TRBD2 matching 9 bases. Germline lookup yields CDR1 SGHTA and CDR2 FQGTGA. This CDR3 has 16 amino acids. J lost 10 bases, V lost 5 bases, and 15 bases had no gene match. The CDR3 DNA sequence: TGTGCCAGCAGCCCCCAGCGCGCGGGAGGGCCTCGAGAGCAGTTCTTC. It encodes CASSPQRAGGPREQFF.

This clone was found a few times. The V gene is TRBV7-2, the J gene TRBJ2-1; unclear D gene. Germline CDR1 reads SGHTA; CDR2 reads FQGNSA. Trimming took 1 base from V and 7 from J, leaving 14 bases between them. This CDR3 contains 15 residues. DNA of the CDR3: TGTGCCAGCAGCTTAGGAGGATTCGGCAGTAATGAGCAGTTCTTC. Its protein product is CASSLGGFGSNEQFF.

The rearrangement joins TRBV9 to TRBJ2-1; D is unclear. The V gene's germline CDR1 is SGDLS and CDR2 YYNGEE. This CDR3 spans 15 amino acids. V was shortened by 3 bases and J by 0 bases, with 10 bases between the two germline ends. CDR3 bases: TGTGCCAGCAGCGAGGGCGGAAGCTCCTACAATGAGCAGTTCTTC. Protein sequence: CASSEGGSSYNEQFF.

This clone was counted a few times. This chain uses TRBV27 with TRBJ1-2, with TRBD1 as a possible D gene (5 bases). Trimming pared 6 bases from V and 0 bases from J, leaving 17 bases between. The CDR3 is 16 residues long. Germline assignment: CDR1 MNHEY and CDR2 SMNVEV (reference sequence). CDR3 amino acids: CASSGVMGVANYGYTF. CDR3 in DNA: TGTGCCAGCAGCGGAGTGATGGGGGTAGCTAACTATGGCTACACCTTC.

This clone was counted a few times. The rearrangement joins TRBV7-9 to TRBJ2-6; D is perhaps TRBD2 (6 bases). This CDR3 has 14 residues. V was clipped by 8 bases and J by 4 bases, with 12 bases between them. CDR1 SEHNR and CDR2 FQNEAQ come from the germline V gene (reference sequence). The CDR3 sequence: CASQGGTGANVLTF. The CDR3 nucleotides read TGTGCCAGCCAAGGAGGGACCGGGGCCAACGTCCTGACTTTC.

The table lists this clone with a few counts. The V gene is TRBV12-5, the J gene TRBJ2-1, with D perhaps matching TRBD1 (5 bases). The CDR3 sequence is 16 residues long. The germline gives CDR1 LGHNT, CDR2 FRNRAP. V was trimmed by 5 bases and J by 1 base, leaving 15 bases between them. CDR3 bases: TGTGCTAGTGGTCCCGGCAGGGATTCTTCCTACAATGAGCAGTTCTTC. This translates into CASGPGRDSSYNEQFF.

This clone has only a few counts. The chain couples TRBV19 to TRBJ1-4; D is unresolved. The germline CDR1 and CDR2 sequences are LNHDA and SQIVND (reference sequence). This CDR3 has 13 amino acids. Trimming stripped 7 bases from V and 2 bases from J, with 8 bases between. CDR3 bases: TGTGCCAGTATGGCGGGGACTAATGAAAAACTGTTTTTT. The encoded protein is CASMAGTNEKLFF. The full variable domain, rest sourced from reference TRBV19 and TRBJ1-4, is DGGITQSPKYLFRKEGQNVTLSCEQNLNHDAMYWYRQDPGQGLRLIYYSQIVNDFQKGDIAEGYSVSREKKESFPLTVTSAQKNPTAFYLCASMAGTNEKLFFGSGTQLSVL.

The chain couples TRBV6-5 to TRBJ1-6, with unresolved D. V lost 7 bases, J lost 8 bases, and 12 bases lay in between. CDR1 and CDR2 (germline): MNHEY, SVGAGI. The CDR3 totals 13 residues. The CDR3: CASTGRRDSPLHF. CDR3 nucleotide sequence: TGTGCCAGCACCGGGCGGAGGGATTCACCCCTCCACTTT.